The rows below give T cell receptor beta chains drawn from one sample of a study of T cells in Graves' hyperthyroidism and ophthalmopathy. From the multiplex PCR reads, TCRdb called clonotypes with MiXCR, one entry per CDR3 protein. The sample carries about 570,000 distinct CDR3 sequences, about 45% recorded once. Sequencing was performed on peripheral blood or thyroid tissue (not recorded which). The receptors here all came from an adult woman with Graves' disease, either hyperthyroidism or ophthalmopathy (not recorded which). Both conserved end residues are trimmed from each CDR3. Fields, in order: V gene, J gene, CDR3 protein.

v_gene: TRBV7-9; j_gene: TRBJ1-2; CDR3aa: ASSPLMDRSYGYT
v_gene: TRBV5-1; j_gene: TRBJ1-6; CDR3aa: ASSLLGAADNSPLH
v_gene: TRBV15; j_gene: TRBJ2-5; CDR3aa: ATSRDRNRAETQY
v_gene: TRBV5-1; j_gene: TRBJ2-7; CDR3aa: ASSPTSGASYEQY
v_gene: TRBV7-2; j_gene: TRBJ1-1; CDR3aa: ASRGGGVSEAF
v_gene: TRBV7-9; j_gene: TRBJ1-1; CDR3aa: ASSLRDRGTEAF
v_gene: TRBV29-1; j_gene: TRBJ2-5; CDR3aa: SVQDRVGETQY
v_gene: TRBV7-2; j_gene: TRBJ2-1; CDR3aa: ASIFGSGMENEQF
v_gene: TRBV20-1; j_gene: TRBJ1-1; CDR3aa: SPAAGTEAF
v_gene: TRBV20-1; j_gene: TRBJ1-5; CDR3aa: SAPAGDYQPQH
v_gene: TRBV7-9; j_gene: TRBJ1-6; CDR3aa: ASSSGGTDNSPLH
v_gene: TRBV10-3; j_gene: TRBJ2-7; CDR3aa: AARGGMNEQY
v_gene: TRBV20-1; j_gene: TRBJ2-7; CDR3aa: SAAGQPPYEQY
v_gene: TRBV7-9; j_gene: TRBJ2-7; CDR3aa: ASSPRTSGRAYEQY
v_gene: TRBV30; j_gene: TRBJ1-5; CDR3aa: AWSAQGDQPQH
v_gene: TRBV12-3/TRBV12-4; j_gene: TRBJ1-1; CDR3aa: ASSTSTLMNTEAF
v_gene: TRBV6-5; j_gene: TRBJ2-7; CDR3aa: ASSELSMVNDEQY
v_gene: TRBV20-1; j_gene: TRBJ1-1; CDR3aa: SAPGQGIREAF
v_gene: TRBV9; j_gene: TRBJ2-3; CDR3aa: ASGGSGRGLHTDTQY
v_gene: TRBV20-1; j_gene: TRBJ1-2; CDR3aa: SVGETATYT
v_gene: TRBV2; j_gene: TRBJ1-2; CDR3aa: ASGGNPQGARANYGYT
v_gene: TRBV7-9; j_gene: TRBJ2-7; CDR3aa: ASSLDRSYEQY
v_gene: TRBV7-2; j_gene: TRBJ2-5; CDR3aa: ASSSGLPETQY
v_gene: TRBV6-1; j_gene: TRBJ2-3; CDR3aa: AGTDRPEYTDTQY
v_gene: TRBV9; j_gene: TRBJ2-1; CDR3aa: ASSAGTSGSSYNEQF
v_gene: TRBV12-3/TRBV12-4; j_gene: TRBJ1-5; CDR3aa: ASRPTIGDNQPQH
v_gene: TRBV4-1; j_gene: TRBJ2-5; CDR3aa: ASSQDPASGRTETQY
v_gene: TRBV7-8; j_gene: TRBJ1-1; CDR3aa: ASSPGLGATEAF
v_gene: TRBV18; j_gene: TRBJ1-6; CDR3aa: ASSPDQDSPLH
v_gene: TRBV19; j_gene: TRBJ1-3; CDR3aa: ASSGSIRGNTIY